Following are 24 T cell receptor beta chains from one sample sequenced in a study of blood T cells in healthy people across ages. A J-beta primer mix and a sample-barcoded 5' primer were used in a second PCR of roughly 6 to 11 cycles. TCRdb processed the 5' RACE reads anew with MiXCR; each CDR3 protein has one entry. The sample consists of over a million distinct CDR3 sequences, less than 45% of them appearing once. Sequencing used blood. The origin of the receptors is a woman between 18 and 29 years old in good health.

This clonotype was observed at least ten times. A read error may account for a junction end that differs from germline. V usage is TRBV12-3 or TRBV12-4 and J usage is TRBJ1-6; TRBD1 agrees at 9 bases. This CDR3 has 14 residues. CDR3 sequence (DNA): TGTGCCAGCAGCTTAGGGACAGGGAATTCACCCCTCCACTTT. Its protein is CASSLGTGNSPLHF.

This clonotype appeared many times. This sequence joins TRBV12-3 or TRBV12-4 and TRBJ1-5, with TRBD1 as a possible D gene (5 bases). The CDR3 covers 14 residues. The V end lost 5 bases, the J end lost 4 bases, and 12 bases lay between the germline ends. This chain's CDR3 is CASSNRQGNQPQHF. The DNA for the CDR3 is TGTGCCAGCAGTAATCGGCAGGGAAATCAGCCCCAGCATTTT.

The chain couples TRBV7-2 to TRBJ2-1; 9 bases agree with TRBD2. The CDR3 has 16 amino acids. The germline V gene encodes CDR1 SGHTA and CDR2 FQGNSA. Trimming took 1 base from V and 9 from J; bases not matched to a gene: 10. The CDR3 DNA is TGTGCCAGCAGCTTAGGTGCGGGGGGGCCGTTGGGTGAGCAGTTCTTC. The encoded protein is CASSLGAGGPLGEQFF.

A few counts support this clonotype. This rearrangement joins TRBV20-1 to TRBJ2-1; 9 nucleotides match TRBD1. J lost 3 bases, V lost 6 bases, and 6 bases had no gene match. The CDR3 runs to 14 residues. From germline, CDR1 is DFQATT and CDR2 SNEGSKA (reference sequence). CDR3 in DNA: TGCAGTGCAAGCGACAGGGGGTTCTACAATGAGCAGTTCTTC. Translated, it gives CSASDRGFYNEQFF.

This clonotype came up once. J is TRBJ2-3 and V is TRBV20-1, with TRBD1 as a possible D gene (5 bases). CDR1 and CDR2 from the germline V gene are DFQATT and SNEGSKA (reference sequence). CDR3 length equals 13 residues. The V gene lost 7 bases and the J gene lost 6 bases, with 17 bases spanning the gap. CDR3 nucleotide sequence: TGCAGTGGCCCCAAAGGGGAAGGGGATACGCAGTATTTT. Translation gives CSGPKGEGDTQYF.

This sequence joins TRBV27 and TRBJ2-1, with a tentative D call TRBD1 (6 bases). CDR3 length: 12 amino acids. Per the germline V gene, CDR1 is MNHEY and CDR2 is SMNVEV (reference sequence). V lost 5 bases to trimming and J lost 5 bases, with 7 bases between them. In DNA form, the CDR3 reads TGTGCCAGCAGTACAGGGCACAATGAGCAGTTCTTC. As protein: CASSTGHNEQFF.

The chain couples TRBV7-2 to TRBJ1-2; D not resolved. Per germline, CDR1 SGHTA and CDR2 FQGNSA. The CDR3 length is 12 residues. V was cut by 5 bases and J by 13 bases, with 17 bases left in between. The CDR3 DNA reads TGTGCCAGCAGCCCATTGGAAAGGGCTTTCACCTTC. Its translation is CASSPLERAFTF.

V usage is TRBV29-1 and J usage is TRBJ1-4, with a possible D match to TRBD1 (5 bases). Trimming cost V 0 bases and J 0 bases, with 14 bases left between them. The CDR3 totals 17 residues. The V gene's germline CDR1 is SQVTM and CDR2 ANQGSEA. CDR3 sequence: CSVEDDTGLATNEKLFF. As DNA, the CDR3 is TGCAGCGTTGAAGATGACACAGGACTTGCAACTAATGAAAAACTGTTTTTT.

J is TRBJ2-7 and V is TRBV5-1; D possibly corresponds to TRBD2 (5 bases). Trimming left V 4 bases short and J 3 bases short, with 14 bases between. The CDR3 length is 14 residues. The V gene's germline CDR1 is SGHRS and CDR2 YFSETQ. The CDR3 is CASSVTGNNYEQYF. DNA of the CDR3: TGCGCCAGCAGCGTGACCGGGAATAACTACGAGCAGTACTTC.

The rearrangement links TRBV20-1 to TRBJ2-3, with 11 bases identical to TRBD2. Losses at the gene ends were 4 bases for V and 5 bases for J; bases not matched to a gene: 11. Germline values: CDR1 DFQATT, CDR2 SNEGSKA (reference sequence). The CDR3 has 16 amino acids. CDR3 DNA sequence: TGCAGTGCTACCCCCGCTATAGCGGGAGGGAGAGATACGCAGTATTTT. It codes for CSATPAIAGGRDTQYF.

This clonotype was detected a few times. V gene TRBV12-3 or TRBV12-4 combines with J gene TRBJ2-1; TRBD2 aligns across 11 bases. This CDR3 contains 15 residues. Losses at the gene ends were 5 bases for V and 8 bases for J; bases not matched to a gene: 8. CDR3 sequence reads: CASSLSGRAGDEQFF. The CDR3 DNA is TGTGCCAGCAGTCTTAGCGGGAGGGCCGGAGATGAGCAGTTCTTC.

This clonotype was counted between two and nine times. CDR3 sequence (DNA): TGTGCCAGCAGCCCCCGAGGGGCAGGGTCTTACGATGGCTACACCTTC. Residues: CASSPRGAGSYDGYTF. The chain couples TRBV3-1 to TRBJ1-2; TRBD1 is a possible D gene (5 bases). V was trimmed by 4 bases and J by 6 bases, leaving 21 bases between them. The CDR3 loop spans 16 amino acids. CDR1 is LGHDT and CDR2 is YNNKEL in the germline V gene (reference sequence).

Only a few counts were recorded for this clonotype. The chain employs TRBV15 and TRBJ2-1; 9 positions match TRBD2. This CDR3 comprises 15 residues. V was clipped by 5 bases and J by 7 bases; unmatched bases: 9. CDR1 is LNHNV and CDR2 is YYDKDF in the germline V gene (reference sequence). The CDR3 nucleotides read TGTGCCACCAGCTTAGAAGGTAGCGGGAGAAATGAGCAGTTCTTC. Protein product: CATSLEGSGRNEQFF.

V is TRBV30 and J is TRBJ2-4; tentatively, D is TRBD2 (7 bases). The J call may be in error: the DNA end matches TRBJ2-7 better. Germline V gives CDR1 GTSNPN, CDR2 SVGIG (reference sequence). This CDR3 comprises 16 residues. CDR3 DNA: TGTGCCTGGAGCCCCGCAATGGGGGGGCGTAGGAACGAGCAGTACTTC. It encodes CAWSPAMGGRRNEQYF.

This clonotype was seen only a few times. V and J are TRBV4-3 and TRBJ2-4; D unclear. Germline values: CDR1 LGHNA, CDR2 YSLEER. CDR3 size: 16 residues. V lost 0 bases, J lost 1 base, and 10 bases lay in between. CDR3 sequence (DNA): TGCGCCAGCAGCCAAGAAGTTGGTGGCGCCAAAAACATTCAGTACTTC. As protein: CASSQEVGGAKNIQYF.

This chain joins TRBV4-2 and TRBJ2-5; D is unresolved. This CDR3 contains 12 residues. Trimming removed 5 bases at V and 5 bases at J, with 9 bases between. Germline assignment: CDR1 LGHNA and CDR2 YNFKEQ. The CDR3 DNA sequence: TGTGCCAGCAGCAACGACCCGGAGACCCAGTACTTC. Its translation is CASSNDPETQYF.

This clonotype came up a few times. This chain links TRBV2 with TRBJ2-3; D is possibly TRBD1 (6 bases). Germline assignment: CDR1 SNHLY and CDR2 FYNNEI. This CDR3 comprises 14 residues. V lost 6 bases to trimming and J lost 2 bases, with 12 bases between them. CDR3 DNA sequence: TGTGCCAGCAGGATGGACAGCTTCACAGATACGCAGTATTTT. This sequence encodes CASRMDSFTDTQYF.

This chain joins TRBV20-1 and TRBJ1-5; D is unclear. The V gene's germline CDR1 is DFQATT and CDR2 SNEGSKA (reference sequence). The germline V and J ends were trimmed by 1 base and 2 bases, with 12 bases remaining between them. The CDR3 loop spans 15 amino acids. The CDR3 sequence is CSARAPEGGNQPQHF. CDR3 in DNA: TGCAGTGCTAGAGCCCCGGAAGGTGGCAATCAGCCCCAGCATTTT.

This clonotype was picked up a small number of times. The CDR3 is CSVGTGTVEAFF. The DNA for the CDR3 is TGCAGCGTTGGGACTGGGACAGTTGAAGCTTTCTTT. This chain joins TRBV29-1 and TRBJ1-1; 7 positions agree with TRBD1. J lost 7 bases, V lost 4 bases, and 6 bases had no gene match. This CDR3 is built from 12 residues. From germline, CDR1 is SQVTM and CDR2 ANQGSEA.

The chain joins TRBV7-9 to TRBJ2-5; 10 bases are shared with TRBD2. Losses at the gene ends were 5 bases for V and 2 bases for J; bases not matched to a gene: 5. Germline V gene lookup returns CDR1 SEHNR and CDR2 FQNEAQ (reference sequence). The length of the CDR3 is 15 residues. CDR3 amino acids: CASSPTSGPQETQYF. For the CDR3, the DNA is TGTGCCAGCAGCCCGACTAGCGGGCCTCAAGAGACCCAGTACTTC.

This sequence joins TRBV4-2 and TRBJ2-7; 7 nucleotides agree with TRBD2. V shed 3 bases, J shed 0 bases, and the junction held 8 bases outside the gene matches. The CDR3 is 16 amino acids. Germline CDR1 reads LGHNA; CDR2 reads YNFKEQ. The CDR3 nucleotides read TGTGCCAGCAGCCATATCTCGGGGGGAGCCTCCTACGAGCAGTACTTC. This translates into CASSHISGGASYEQYF.

A few counts support this clonotype. V and J are TRBV21-1 and TRBJ2-5. TRBV21-1 is a pseudogene segment. The CDR3 runs 17 residues. The CDR3 sequence is CASSTYLVTATQETQYF. CDR3 coding DNA: TGTGCCAGCAGCACATACTTGGTAACAGCAACCCAAGAGACCCAGTACTTC.

The genes are TRBV30 and TRBJ1-2, with 9 bases that match TRBD1. Trimming took 7 bases from V and 7 from J; bases not matched to a gene: 10. The germline gives CDR1 GTSNPN, CDR2 SVGIG (reference sequence). This CDR3 spans 13 amino acids. Written as DNA, the CDR3 is TGTGCCTTAACTGACAGGGGGTGGGGTGGCTACACCTTC. Its protein is CALTDRGWGGYTF.

This rearrangement joins TRBV29-1 to TRBJ1-2; D is undetermined. Germline V CDR1 and CDR2: SQVTM, ANQGSEA. Trimming stripped 0 bases from V and 6 bases from J, with 14 bases between. The CDR3 sequence is 14 residues long. The CDR3 is CSVEEGRLQDGYTF. The DNA of the CDR3 is TGCAGCGTTGAAGAGGGCCGACTTCAAGATGGCTACACCTTC.